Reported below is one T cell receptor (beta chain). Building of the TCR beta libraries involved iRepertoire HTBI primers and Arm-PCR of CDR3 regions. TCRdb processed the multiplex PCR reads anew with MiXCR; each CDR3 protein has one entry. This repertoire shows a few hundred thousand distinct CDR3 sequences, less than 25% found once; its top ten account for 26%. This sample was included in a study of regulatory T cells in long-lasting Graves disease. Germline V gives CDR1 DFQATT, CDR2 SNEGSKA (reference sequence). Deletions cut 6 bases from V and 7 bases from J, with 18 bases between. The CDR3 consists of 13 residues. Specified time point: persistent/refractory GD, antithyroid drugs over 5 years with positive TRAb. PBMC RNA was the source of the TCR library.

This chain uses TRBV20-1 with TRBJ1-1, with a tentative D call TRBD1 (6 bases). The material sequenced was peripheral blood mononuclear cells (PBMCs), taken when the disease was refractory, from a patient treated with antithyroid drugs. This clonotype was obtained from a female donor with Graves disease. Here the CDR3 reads CSARLTGKVEAFF. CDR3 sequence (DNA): TGCAGTGCCAGACTCACAGGGAAGGTTGAAGCTTTCTTT.